The rows below give T cell receptor beta chains drawn from one sample of a study of blood T cell repertoires in COVID-19. Here immunoSEQ multiplex PCR was the method, and the copy in TCRdb shows in-frame clones only, minus some. The table shows around 340,000 clones, with 86% occurring only once. The sequencing sample was made of peripheral blood. These receptors were collected from a woman in her sixties with COVID-19, enrolled during active disease. Both conserved end residues are part of each CDR3. Each record gives: V gene, J gene, CDR3 protein.

>TRBV25-1|TRBJ2-5
CASSPPWLAGKGETQYF
>TRBV6-5|TRBJ1-1
CASSPNLLLNTEAFF
>TRBV7-3|TRBJ2-2
CASSSQDHGELFF
>TRBV9|TRBJ1-1
CASSVGGTGDAFF
>TRBV10-3|TRBJ1-1
CAILPDRMNTEAFF
>TRBV12-5|TRBJ2-5
CASSGNQETQYF
>TRBV7-2|TRBJ2-3
CASSLRPPRRTDTQYF
>TRBV13|TRBJ2-7
CASSPTSGARSYEQYF
>TRBV6-5|TRBJ1-2
CASSPPMGGAGYTF
>TRBV7-3|TRBJ2-1
CASSLMPTGTSGNRQFF
>TRBV6-5|TRBJ2-7
CASSYSIGGGEQYF
>TRBV4-1|TRBJ2-1
CASSQEARTRPPNEQFF
>TRBV7-2|TRBJ2-1
CASSSSGYEQFF
>TRBV4-1|TRBJ2-7
CASSQFPRGSYEQYF
>TRBV4-2|TRBJ2-1
CASSQGQGAGNEQFF
>TRBV27|TRBJ2-2
CASSLEGPSTGELFF
>TRBV27|TRBJ2-3
CASRDRVTDTQYF
>TRBV7-9|TRBJ1-5
CAIDRGGGNQPQHF
>TRBV11-2|TRBJ2-5
CASSLSVGGETQYF
>TRBV6-6|TRBJ1-5
CASSYDEGASNQPQHF
>TRBV3-1/TRBV3-2|TRBJ1-2
CASSQAGQGRDGYTF
>TRBV19|TRBJ2-5
CASSMGEQGAYQETQYF
>TRBV11-2|TRBJ2-3
CASSLAPGGADTQYF
>TRBV29-1|TRBJ1-1
CSLARTGEAFF
>TRBV10-3|TRBJ2-5
CAISDGQQETQYF
>TRBV18|TRBJ1-5
CASSPRQGDLSNQPQHF
>TRBV14|TRBJ1-5
CASSQITGQPQHF
>TRBV5-1|TRBJ2-3
CASSLAGQGSADTQYF
>TRBV11-1|TRBJ2-7
CASSLVTYEQYF
>TRBV12-3/TRBV12-4|TRBJ1-2
CASSLARVGYTF
>TRBV11-2|TRBJ2-1
CASSPLPRRGGRGEQFF
>TRBV18|TRBJ2-5
CASSPQDPGSGETQYF
>TRBV19|TRBJ1-5
CASSYRDRGLLINQPQHF
>TRBV10-1|TRBJ2-3
CASSESGGDTQYF
>TRBV3-1/TRBV3-2|TRBJ1-2
CASSQPGQGHYGYTF
>TRBV5-5|TRBJ2-3
CASSYRPGPRGDTQYF
>TRBV18|TRBJ2-7
CASSPPHPYEQYF
>TRBV24-1|TRBJ2-1
CATSDSTGLAGWNEQFF
>TRBV30|TRBJ2-3
CASGQRVGDTQYF
>TRBV7-3|TRBJ1-2
CASSSPGTGGAVDGYTF
>TRBV5-5|TRBJ2-5
CASSFRRGQGGETQYF
>TRBV7-9|TRBJ1-1
CASSPGWQVDTEAFF